This is a list of T cell receptor beta chains from one sample in a study of blood T cell repertoires in COVID-19. TCRdb keeps only in-frame clones here, not all; method: immunoSEQ multiplex PCR. In the table there are 130,000 to 150,000 clones, around 90% of which are singletons. Sequences were obtained from peripheral blood. The receptors shown here come from a man between 65 and 85 years old with acute or convalescent COVID-19. The CDR3 runs from the conserved cysteine through the conserved F or W. Fields, in order: V gene, clone size, J gene, D gene, CDR3 protein, CDR3 DNA. The D gene is left open where the match is weak. Not every row has a clone size; where given, it reads once, few, many or a size class.

TRBV3-1/TRBV3-2	.	TRBJ2-2	TRBD2	CASSQYATSGGGTGELFF	TGTGCCAGCAGCCAATACGCGACTAGCGGGGGAGGCACCGGGGAGCTGTTTTTT
TRBV5-1	.	TRBJ2-6	.	CASSLFLVVSGANVLTF	TGCGCCAGCAGCTTGTTTCTGGTAGTCTCTGGGGCCAACGTCCTGACTTTC
TRBV19	few	TRBJ2-5	.	CASSKNRDTEETQYF	TGTGCCAGTAGCAAGAACCGGGACACAGAAGAGACCCAGTACTTC
TRBV5-1	.	TRBJ2-5	TRBD2	CASSLVLAGEETQYF	TGCGCCAGCAGCTTGGTCCTAGCGGGAGAAGAGACCCAGTACTTC
TRBV27	.	TRBJ2-1	.	CASSLRPEPLGEQFF	TGTGCCAGCAGTTTAAGGCCGGAGCCCCTTGGGGAGCAGTTCTTC
TRBV2	.	TRBJ1-2	TRBD1	CASSLSDRSYGYTF	TGTGCCAGCAGTCTATCGGACAGGTCCTATGGCTACACCTTC
TRBV18	.	TRBJ1-1	.	CASSLGATGTEAFF	TGTGCCAGCTCACTGGGGGCGACCGGCACTGAAGCTTTCTTT
TRBV7-7	.	TRBJ2-3	TRBD2	CASSTGLAGGADTQYF	TGTGCCAGCAGCACGGGACTAGCGGGAGGGGCAGATACGCAGTATTTT
TRBV20-1	.	TRBJ1-2	.	CSATENYGYTF	TGCAGTGCGACAGAGAACTATGGCTACACCTTC
TRBV5-4	.	TRBJ2-5	.	CASSPGWGGAGTQYF	TGTGCCAGCAGCCCTGGTTGGGGGGGGGCCGGGACCCAGTACTTC
TRBV9	.	TRBJ2-3	TRBD2	CASSLSQRGGQLDF	TGTGCCAGCAGCCTCTCCCAGCGGGGGGGCCAACTGGATTTT
TRBV5-1	.	TRBJ1-6	.	CASSLAGQGTGSPLHF	TGCGCCAGCAGCTTGGCTGGCCAGGGAACTGGGTCACCCCTCCACTTT
TRBV18	.	TRBJ1-1	TRBD1	CASSPGTGRNTEAFF	TGTGCCAGCTCACCCGGGACAGGGAGGAACACTGAAGCTTTCTTT
TRBV5-6	.	TRBJ1-1	.	CASSLPGTTNTEAFF	TGTGCCAGCAGCCTACCCGGGACAACGAACACTGAAGCTTTCTTT
TRBV7-3	.	TRBJ2-1	.	CASSFIRGNEQFF	TGTGCCAGCAGCTTCATCAGGGGAAATGAGCAGTTCTTC
TRBV6-2/TRBV6-3	.	TRBJ1-1	TRBD1	CASSYFQGAKNTEAFF	TGTGCCAGCAGTTACTTCCAGGGGGCCAAGAACACTGAAGCTTTCTTT
TRBV10-3	.	TRBJ1-1	TRBD1	CAIRRTGLNTEAFF	TGTGCCATCAGAAGGACAGGATTGAACACTGAAGCTTTCTTT
TRBV4-1	.	TRBJ1-1	.	CASSHIGQGTAFF	TGCGCCAGCAGCCACATTGGGCAGGGTACAGCTTTCTTT
TRBV19	.	TRBJ1-5	TRBD1	CASSALSGTGGNVQPQHF	TGTGCCAGTAGTGCCCTTAGCGGGACAGGGGGAAATGTACAGCCCCAGCATTTT
TRBV27	.	TRBJ2-7	TRBD2	CASSNLGEGEQYF	TGTGCCAGCAGTAATCTCGGGGAGGGCGAGCAGTACTTC
TRBV3-1/TRBV3-2	.	TRBJ2-7	TRBD1	CASSPTSPTGTYEQYF	TGTGCCAGCAGCCCGACCTCCCCGACAGGGACCTACGAGCAGTACTTC
TRBV5-1	.	TRBJ1-1	.	CASSFGNLGTEAFF	TGCGCCAGCAGCTTCGGGAATCTAGGCACTGAAGCTTTCTTT
TRBV28	.	TRBJ1-4	.	CASSLSAGVTNEKLFF	TGTGCCAGCAGTTTAAGCGCGGGGGTAACTAATGAAAAACTGTTTTTT
TRBV14	.	TRBJ2-1	TRBD2	CASSQEGGLAGGSSYNEQFF	TGTGCCAGCAGCCAAGAGGGGGGACTAGCGGGAGGGAGCTCCTACAATGAGCAGTTCTTC
TRBV9	few	TRBJ1-1	.	CASSAQEAFF	TGTGCCAGCAGCGCACAGGAAGCTTTCTTT
TRBV19	.	TRBJ2-5	.	CASSTLGAGETQYF	TGTGCCAGTAGTACTCTGGGGGCTGGGGAGACCCAGTACTTC